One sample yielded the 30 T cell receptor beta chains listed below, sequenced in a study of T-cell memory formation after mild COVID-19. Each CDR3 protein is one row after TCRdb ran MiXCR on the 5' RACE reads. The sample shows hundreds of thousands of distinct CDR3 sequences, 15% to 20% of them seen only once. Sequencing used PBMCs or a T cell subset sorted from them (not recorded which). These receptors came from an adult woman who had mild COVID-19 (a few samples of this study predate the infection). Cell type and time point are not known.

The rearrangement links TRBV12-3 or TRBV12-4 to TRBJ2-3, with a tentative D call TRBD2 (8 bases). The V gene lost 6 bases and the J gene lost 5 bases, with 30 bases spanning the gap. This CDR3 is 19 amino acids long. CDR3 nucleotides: TGTGCCAGCAGGGGAGGGGGCGAGGGGACTAGAATGTACTTAGATACGCAGTATTTT. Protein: CASRGGGEGTRMYLDTQYF.

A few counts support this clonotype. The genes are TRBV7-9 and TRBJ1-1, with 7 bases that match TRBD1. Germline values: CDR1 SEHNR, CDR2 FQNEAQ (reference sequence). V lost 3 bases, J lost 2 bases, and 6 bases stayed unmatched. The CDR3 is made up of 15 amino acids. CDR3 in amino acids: CASSLLGTVNTEAFF. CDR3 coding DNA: TGTGCCAGCAGCTTGCTAGGGACAGTAAACACTGAAGCTTTCTTT.

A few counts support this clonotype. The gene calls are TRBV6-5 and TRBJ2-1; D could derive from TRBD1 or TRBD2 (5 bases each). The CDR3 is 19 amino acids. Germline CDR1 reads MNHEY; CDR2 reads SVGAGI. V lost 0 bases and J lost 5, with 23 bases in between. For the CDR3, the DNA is TGTGCCAGCAGTTACTCGGGACCCCTTTCAGGCTTCGGCGACAATGAGCAGTTCTTC. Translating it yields CASSYSGPLSGFGDNEQFF.

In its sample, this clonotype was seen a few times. For the CDR3, the DNA is TGTGCCAGCAGCCAAGAGCGGACCCCGGGGGTAGAGACCCAGTACTTC. This encodes CASSQERTPGVETQYF. The rearrangement uses TRBV3-1 and TRBJ2-5; possible D gene TRBD2, 6 bases. Trimming pared 0 bases from V and 4 bases from J, leaving 15 bases between. The CDR3 spans 16 residues. CDR1 and CDR2 (germline): LGHDT, YNNKEL (reference sequence).

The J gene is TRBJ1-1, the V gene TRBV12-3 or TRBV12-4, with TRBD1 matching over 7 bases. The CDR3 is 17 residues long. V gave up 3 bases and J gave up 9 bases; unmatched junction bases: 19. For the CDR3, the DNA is TGTGCCAGCAGTTTCGCGACAGGGTTAATAGGAACACTGAAAGCTTTCTTT. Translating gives CASSFATGLIGTLKAFF.

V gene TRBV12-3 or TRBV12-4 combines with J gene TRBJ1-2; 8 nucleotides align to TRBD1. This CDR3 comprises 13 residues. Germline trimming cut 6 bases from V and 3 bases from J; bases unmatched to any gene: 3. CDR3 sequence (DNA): TGTGCCAGCAGGTCACAGGGGGACTATGGCTACACCTTC. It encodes CASRSQGDYGYTF.

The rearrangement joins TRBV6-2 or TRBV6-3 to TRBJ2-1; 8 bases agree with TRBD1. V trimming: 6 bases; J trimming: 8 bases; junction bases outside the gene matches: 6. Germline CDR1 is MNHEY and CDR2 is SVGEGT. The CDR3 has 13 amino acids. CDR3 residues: CASRWTGSDEQFF. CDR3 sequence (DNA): TGTGCCAGCAGGTGGACAGGGTCGGATGAGCAGTTCTTC.

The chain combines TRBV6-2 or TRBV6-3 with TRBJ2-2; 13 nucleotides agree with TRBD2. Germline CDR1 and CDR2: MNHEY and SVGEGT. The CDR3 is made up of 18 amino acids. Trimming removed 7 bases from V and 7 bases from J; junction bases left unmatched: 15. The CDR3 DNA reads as TGTGCCAGCAACCAGGGACTAGCGGGACCCATCCGTGGCGGGGAGCTGTTTTTT. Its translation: CASNQGLAGPIRGGELFF.

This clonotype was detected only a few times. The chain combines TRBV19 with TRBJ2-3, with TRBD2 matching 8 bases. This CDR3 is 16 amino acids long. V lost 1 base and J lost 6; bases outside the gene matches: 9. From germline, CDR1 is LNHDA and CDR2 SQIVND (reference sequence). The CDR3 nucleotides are TGTGCCAGTAGTATAGGGAGCGGGAGTCATGAGGATACGCAGTATTTT. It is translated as CASSIGSGSHEDTQYF.

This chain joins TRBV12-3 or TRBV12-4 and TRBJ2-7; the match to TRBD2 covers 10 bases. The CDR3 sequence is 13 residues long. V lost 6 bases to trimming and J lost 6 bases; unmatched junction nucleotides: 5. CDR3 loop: CASSKGLASEQYF. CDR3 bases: TGTGCCAGCAGCAAGGGACTAGCGTCCGAGCAGTACTTC.

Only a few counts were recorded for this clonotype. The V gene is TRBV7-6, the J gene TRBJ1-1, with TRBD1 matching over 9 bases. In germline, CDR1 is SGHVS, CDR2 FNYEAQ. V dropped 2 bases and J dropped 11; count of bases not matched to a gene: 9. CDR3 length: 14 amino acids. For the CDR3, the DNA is TGTGCCAGCAGCTTAACAGGGGGCAACCCCATGGCTTTCTTT. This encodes CASSLTGGNPMAFF.

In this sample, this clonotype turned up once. The CDR3 region is CASSPPTSAETQYF. In nucleotides, the CDR3 is TGCGCCAGCAGCCCACCGACTAGCGCGGAGACCCAGTACTTC. V and J are TRBV5-1 and TRBJ2-5; 8 nucleotides agree with TRBD2. This CDR3 has 14 residues. J lost 5 bases, V lost 4 bases, and 7 bases had no gene match. Germline loops: CDR1 SGHRS, CDR2 YFSETQ.

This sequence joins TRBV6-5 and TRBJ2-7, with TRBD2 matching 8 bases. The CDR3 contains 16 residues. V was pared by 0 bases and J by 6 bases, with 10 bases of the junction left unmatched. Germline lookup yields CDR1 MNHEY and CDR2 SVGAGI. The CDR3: CASSYSSGGPFGEQYF. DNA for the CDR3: TGTGCCAGCAGTTACTCGAGCGGGGGACCTTTCGGCGAGCAGTACTTC.

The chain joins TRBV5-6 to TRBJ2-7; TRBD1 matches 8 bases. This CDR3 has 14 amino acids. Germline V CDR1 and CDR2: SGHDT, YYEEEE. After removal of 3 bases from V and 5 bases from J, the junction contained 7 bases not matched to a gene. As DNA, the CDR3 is TGTGCCAGCAGCTACCGGACAGGGCTCAACGAGCAGTACTTC. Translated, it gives CASSYRTGLNEQYF.

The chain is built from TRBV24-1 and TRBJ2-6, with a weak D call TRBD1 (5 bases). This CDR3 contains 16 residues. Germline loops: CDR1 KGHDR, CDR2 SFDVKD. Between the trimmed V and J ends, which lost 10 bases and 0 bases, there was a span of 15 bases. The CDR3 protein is CATGERSNSGANVLTF. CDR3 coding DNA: TGTGCCACAGGGGAACGGAGTAACTCTGGGGCCAACGTCCTGACTTTC.

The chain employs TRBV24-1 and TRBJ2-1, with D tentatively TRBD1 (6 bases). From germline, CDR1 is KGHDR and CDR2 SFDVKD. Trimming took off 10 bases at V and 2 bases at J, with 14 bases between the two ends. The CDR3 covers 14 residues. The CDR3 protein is CATRSGGTYNEQFF. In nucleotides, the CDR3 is TGTGCCACTCGATCTGGGGGCACCTACAATGAGCAGTTCTTC.

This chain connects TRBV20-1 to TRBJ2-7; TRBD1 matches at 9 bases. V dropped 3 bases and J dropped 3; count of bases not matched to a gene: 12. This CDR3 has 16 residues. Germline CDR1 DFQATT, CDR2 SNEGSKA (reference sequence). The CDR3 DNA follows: TGCAGTGCTAGTGTAGGCGACAGGGGGGTAGTCTACGAGCAGTACTTC. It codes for CSASVGDRGVVYEQYF.

CDR3 residues: CSVVFARDPNYGYTF. The CDR3 DNA sequence: TGCAGCGTTGTTTTCGCCCGGGACCCTAACTATGGCTACACCTTC. The gene calls are TRBV29-1 and TRBJ1-2, with a tentative D call TRBD1 (5 bases). This CDR3 region has 15 residues. The germline V gene has CDR1 SQVTM and CDR2 ANQGSEA. V was shortened by 4 bases and J by 0 bases, with 15 bases between the two germline ends.

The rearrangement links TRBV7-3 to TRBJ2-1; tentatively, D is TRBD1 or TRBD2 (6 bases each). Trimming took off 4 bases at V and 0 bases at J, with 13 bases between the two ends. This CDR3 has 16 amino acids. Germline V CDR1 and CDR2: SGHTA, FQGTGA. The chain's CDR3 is CASSYLGGSSYNEQFF. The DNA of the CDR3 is TGTGCCAGCAGCTATCTGGGGGGCAGCTCCTACAATGAGCAGTTCTTC.

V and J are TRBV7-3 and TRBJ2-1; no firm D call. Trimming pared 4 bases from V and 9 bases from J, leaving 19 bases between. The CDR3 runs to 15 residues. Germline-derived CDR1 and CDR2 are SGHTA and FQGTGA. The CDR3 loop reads CASSSPSSPLSEQFF. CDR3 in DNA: TGTGCCAGCAGCTCCCCGAGCTCCCCACTAAGTGAGCAGTTCTTC.

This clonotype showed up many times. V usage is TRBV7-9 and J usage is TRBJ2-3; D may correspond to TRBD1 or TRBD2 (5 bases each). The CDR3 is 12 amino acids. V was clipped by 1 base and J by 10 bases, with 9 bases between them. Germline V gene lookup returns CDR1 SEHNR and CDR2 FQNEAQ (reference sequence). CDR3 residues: CASSLEGPSQYF. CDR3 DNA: TGTGCCAGCAGCTTAGAGGGACCTTCGCAGTATTTT.

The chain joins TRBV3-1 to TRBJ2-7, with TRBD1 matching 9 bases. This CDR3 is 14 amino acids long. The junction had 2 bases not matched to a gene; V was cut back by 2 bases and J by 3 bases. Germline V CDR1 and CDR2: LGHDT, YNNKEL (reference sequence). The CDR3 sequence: CASSQRDRVYEQYF. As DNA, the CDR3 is TGTGCCAGCAGCCAAAGGGACAGGGTCTACGAGCAGTACTTC.

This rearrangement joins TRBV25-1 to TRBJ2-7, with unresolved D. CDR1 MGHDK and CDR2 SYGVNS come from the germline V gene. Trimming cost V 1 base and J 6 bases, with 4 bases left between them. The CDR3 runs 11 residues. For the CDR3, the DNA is TGTGCCAGCAGTGAATTCTGCGAGCAGTACTTC. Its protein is CASSEFCEQYF.

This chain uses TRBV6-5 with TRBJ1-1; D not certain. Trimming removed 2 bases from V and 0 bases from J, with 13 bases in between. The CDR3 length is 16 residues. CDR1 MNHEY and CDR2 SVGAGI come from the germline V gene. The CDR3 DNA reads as TGTGCCAGCAGTTACGACGGGGAACGTATGAACACTGAAGCTTTCTTT. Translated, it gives CASSYDGERMNTEAFF.

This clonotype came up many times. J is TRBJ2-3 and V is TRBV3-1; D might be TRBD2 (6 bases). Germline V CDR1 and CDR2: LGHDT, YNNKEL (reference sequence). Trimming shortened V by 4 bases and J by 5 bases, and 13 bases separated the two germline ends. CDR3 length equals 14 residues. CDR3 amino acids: CASSPWDSGDTQYF. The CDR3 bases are TGTGCCAGCAGCCCCTGGGACTCTGGAGATACGCAGTATTTT.

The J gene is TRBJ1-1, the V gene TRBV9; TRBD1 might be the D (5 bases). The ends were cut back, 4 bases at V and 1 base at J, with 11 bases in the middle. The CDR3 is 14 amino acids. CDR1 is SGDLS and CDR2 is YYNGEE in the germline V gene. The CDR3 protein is CASSQGWANTEAFF. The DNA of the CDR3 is TGTGCCAGCAGCCAGGGATGGGCGAACACTGAAGCTTTCTTT.

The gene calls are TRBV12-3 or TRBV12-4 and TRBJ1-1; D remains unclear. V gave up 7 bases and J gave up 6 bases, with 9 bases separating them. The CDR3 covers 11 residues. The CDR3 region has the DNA TGTGCCAGCAAGGTGAGGGCTGAAGCTTTCTTT. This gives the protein CASKVRAEAFF.

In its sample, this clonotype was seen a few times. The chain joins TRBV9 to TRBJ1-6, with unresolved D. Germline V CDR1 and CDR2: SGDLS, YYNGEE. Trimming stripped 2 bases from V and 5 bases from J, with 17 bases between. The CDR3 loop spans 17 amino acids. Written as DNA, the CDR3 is TGTGCCAGCAGCGTCCGGGAATCGTGGGAGAATAATTCACCCCTCCACTTT. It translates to CASSVRESWENNSPLHF.

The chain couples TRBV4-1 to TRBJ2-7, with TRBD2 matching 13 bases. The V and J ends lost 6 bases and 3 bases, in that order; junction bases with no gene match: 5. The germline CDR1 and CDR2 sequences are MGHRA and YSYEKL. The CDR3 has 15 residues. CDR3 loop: CASSGTSGALYEQYF. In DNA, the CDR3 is TGCGCCAGCAGTGGGACTAGCGGGGCCCTCTACGAGCAGTACTTC.

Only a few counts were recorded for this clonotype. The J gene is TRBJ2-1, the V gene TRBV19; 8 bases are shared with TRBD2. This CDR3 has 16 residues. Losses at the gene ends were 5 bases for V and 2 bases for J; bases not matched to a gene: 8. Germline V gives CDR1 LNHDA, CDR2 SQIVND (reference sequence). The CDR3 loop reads CASSAGGGFTYNEQFF. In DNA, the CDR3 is TGTGCCAGTAGTGCGGGAGGAGGGTTCACCTACAATGAGCAGTTCTTC.